What follows describes a single T cell receptor beta chain. Its antigen is unknown. Healthy bone marrow donors made up the cohort. Nominally healthy donors provided the samples, though records likely missed some immune exposures. Between the trimmed V and J ends, which lost 2 bases and 2 bases, there was a span of 8 bases. Germline values: CDR1 LGHNA, CDR2 YNFKEQ. The CDR3 is 14 residues long. Amplification used 60 Vbeta primers and 13 Jbeta primers. Method: immunoSEQ multiplex PCR; TCRdb's copy keeps in-frame clones and lacks some. The table has 150,000 to 250,000 clones, over 75% seen once. This specimen comes from a study of cytomegalovirus exposure and HLA in healthy donors. Study as a whole: Earlier work reported 117 million unique TCR beta sequences from some 180 million T cells.

Notes on the study in general: Diagnosis of cytomegalovirus status made by the classifier reportedly showed high specificity and sensitivity.

The chain is built from TRBV4-2 and TRBJ2-3; D gene uncertain. The material sequenced was PBMCs. The TCR originated in a boy under 10 years old in good health and CMV-seronegative. Here the CDR3 reads CASSQSTLTDTQYF. DNA for the CDR3: TGTGCCAGCAGCCAATCGACTCTCACAGATACGCAGTATTTT.